This T cell receptor (beta chain) was obtained from a study of T cell changes during pregnancy in multiple sclerosis. Produced via immunoSEQ multiplex PCR; TCRdb's table is partial and in-frame only. This sample has 45,000 to 60,000 clones, with roughly 91% found just once. Germline lookup yields CDR1 GTSNPN and CDR2 SVGIG (reference sequence). Germline trimming cut 4 bases from V and 9 bases from J; bases unmatched to any gene: 7. CDR3 size: 14 residues. This clone was detected only once. Sequenced material: CD4+ T cells from peripheral blood mononuclear cells, taken after pregnancy. The J gene is TRBJ1-6, the V gene TRBV30; 9 nucleotides agree with TRBD1. This TCR was recovered from a female donor in good health, enrolled as a control in a pregnancy study. The CDR3 loop reads CAWTGQGKGSPLHF. CDR3 coding DNA: TGTGCCTGGACTGGACAGGGGAAGGGTTCACCCCTCCACTTT. Drawing the rest from reference TRBV30 and TRBJ1-6, the complete variable domain is SQTIHQWPATLVQPVGSPLSLECTVEGTSNPNLYWYRQAAGRGLQLLFYSVGIGQISSEVPQNLSASRPQDRQFILSSKKLLLSDSGFYLCAWTGQGKGSPLHFGNGTRLTVT.